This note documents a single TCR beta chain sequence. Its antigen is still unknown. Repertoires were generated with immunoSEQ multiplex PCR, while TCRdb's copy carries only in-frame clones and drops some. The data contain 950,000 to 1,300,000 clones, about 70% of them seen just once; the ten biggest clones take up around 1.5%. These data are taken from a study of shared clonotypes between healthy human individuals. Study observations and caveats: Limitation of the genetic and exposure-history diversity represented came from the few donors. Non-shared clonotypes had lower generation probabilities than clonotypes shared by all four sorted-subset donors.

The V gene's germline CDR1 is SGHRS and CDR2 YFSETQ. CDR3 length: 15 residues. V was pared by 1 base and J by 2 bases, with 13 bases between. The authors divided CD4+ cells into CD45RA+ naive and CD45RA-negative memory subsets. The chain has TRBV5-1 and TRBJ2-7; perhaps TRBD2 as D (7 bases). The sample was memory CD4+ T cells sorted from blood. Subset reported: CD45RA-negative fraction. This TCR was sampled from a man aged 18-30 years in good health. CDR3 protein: CASSLMAGAAYEQYF. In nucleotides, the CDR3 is TGCGCCAGCAGCTTGATGGCGGGGGCTGCCTACGAGCAGTACTTC.